Listed here is a single T cell receptor (beta chain). The target antigen is unknown. Treatment denoted: 15 to 20 received Ad26.COV2.S at low or high dose, single or two shots; 5 received placebo; per-sample allocation not given. Day 63 after the first injection of vaccine or placebo was the sampling time. The germline gives CDR1 KGHSH, CDR2 LQKENI. This CDR3 comprises 16 residues. V lost 4 bases to trimming and J lost 6 bases; unmatched junction nucleotides: 12. This sample is drawn from a study of Ad26.COV2.S vaccination and SARS-CoV-2 variants. Findings and limits, study-wide: Analytic work on TCR breadth and depth might have understated the full extent of total T cell responses.

Some clones are missing from TCRdb's copy, which holds only in-frame ones; the method was immunoSEQ multiplex PCR. Of around 300,000 clones listed, almost 90% are singletons. This TCR came from a person aged 18-65 years who received the Ad26.COV2.S COVID-19 vaccine or a placebo. The V call is TRBV18, the J call TRBJ2-7, with 10 bases aligning to TRBD1. The sample was peripheral blood, taken in a trial of Ad26.COV2.S vaccine versus placebo. The CDR3 spells CASSLKPDRGLVEQYF. For the CDR3, the DNA is TGTGCCAGCTCACTCAAGCCAGACAGGGGGCTGGTCGAGCAGTACTTC.